One sample yielded the 14 T cell receptor beta chains listed below, sequenced in a study of T cell repertoires in cytomegalovirus infection. MiXCR was run by TCRdb on the reads, yielding one entry per CDR3 protein. The table shows under 600,000 distinct CDR3 sequences, with 15% to 20% occurring only once. Sequenced sample: CD8+ T cells from PBMCs. The receptors here all came from a human donor in good health (CMV status not recorded). Some clones in this sample may be carry-over from other donors' samples.

On this clonotype: This may be a read error: a much more frequent sequence differs by one nucleotide. This rearrangement joins TRBV15 to TRBJ1-1; D possibly corresponds to TRBD1 (6 bases). CDR1 and CDR2 from the germline V gene are LNHNV and YYDKDF (reference sequence). The CDR3 has 15 residues. V dropped 1 base and J dropped 13 bases, with 22 bases sitting between them. CDR3 coding DNA: TGTGCCACCAGCAGAGGTGCCCCAGGGGCTCGGGGAGATTTCTTT. Translation: CATSRGAPGARGDFF.

This sequence joins TRBV19 and TRBJ2-6; D is undetermined. Germline V gene data show CDR1 as LNHDA and CDR2 as SQIVND (reference sequence). The V gene lost 3 bases and the J gene lost 9 bases, with 9 bases spanning the gap. This CDR3 is 13 amino acids long. In DNA, the CDR3 is TGTGCCAGTAGTATCAACGCTGGCAACGTCCTGACTTTC. It yields the protein CASSINAGNVLTF.

This clonotype occurred a few times. V usage is TRBV9 and J usage is TRBJ1-2; the match to TRBD1 covers 9 bases. The CDR3 has 13 residues. Germline CDR1 and CDR2: SGDLS and YYNGEE. V was clipped by 3 bases and J by 8 bases; unmatched bases: 5. CDR3 sequence: CASSGDRETGYTF. In DNA, the CDR3 is TGTGCCAGCAGCGGGGACAGGGAGACGGGCTACACCTTC.

This clonotype was recorded at least ten times. The gene calls are TRBV7-9 and TRBJ1-1; D possibly corresponds to TRBD1 (6 bases). The germline V gene has CDR1 SEHNR and CDR2 FQNEAQ (reference sequence). This CDR3 is 15 amino acids long. Trimming shortened V by 4 bases and J by 0 bases, and 12 bases separated the two germline ends. This CDR3 is CASSSPRQVNTEAFF. DNA of the CDR3: TGTGCCAGCAGCTCCCCCCGACAGGTGAACACTGAAGCTTTCTTT.

Comments on this clonotype: It may be a read error: a sequence one base away is much more abundant. CDR3 amino acids: CSALTTVNYCYTF. The DNA of the CDR3 is TGCAGTGCTCTTACGACTGTTAACTATTGCTACACCTTC. The chain links TRBV20-1 to TRBJ1-2; D remains ambiguous. In germline, CDR1 is DFQATT, CDR2 SNEGSKA (reference sequence). The CDR3 extends over 13 amino acids.

The genes are TRBV27 and TRBJ1-1, with D perhaps TRBD1 (6 bases). The length of the CDR3 is 12 residues. From germline, CDR1 is MNHEY and CDR2 SMNVEV (reference sequence). Trimming cost V 5 bases and J 11 bases, with 15 bases left between them. The CDR3 DNA sequence: TGTGCCAGCAGTGGAAAACAGGGCGATGCTTTCTTT. Its protein is CASSGKQGDAFF.

This clonotype was counted only a few times. The chain links TRBV4-1 to TRBJ1-2; TRBD1 agrees at 7 bases. CDR3 length: 17 amino acids. In germline, CDR1 is MGHRA, CDR2 YSYEKL. The ends lost 1 base at V and 4 bases at J; junction bases unmatched: 12. The CDR3 sequence is CASSQVGRGGSFYGYTF. The CDR3 coding sequence is TGCGCCAGCAGCCAAGTTGGCCGAGGGGGCTCCTTCTATGGCTACACCTTC.

As concerns this clonotype: It is likely a read error, because the conserved phenylalanine at the end of the CDR3 is missing. This chain connects TRBV7-3 to TRBJ2-1, with D perhaps given as TRBD1 or TRBD2 (5 bases each). The V and J ends lost 5 bases and 4 bases respectively, with 9 bases between them. Germline assignment: CDR1 SGHTA and CDR2 FQGTGA. The CDR3 runs to 13 residues. The CDR3 region is CASSQEGYNEQFL. CDR3 bases: TGTGCCAGCAGCCAAGAGGGGTACAATGAGCAGTTCTTA.

This clonotype was counted a single time. The chain joins TRBV20-1 to TRBJ2-1, with 9 positions matching TRBD2. CDR1 DFQATT and CDR2 SNEGSKA come from the germline V gene (reference sequence). The CDR3 is 20 residues long. With 0 bases clipped from V and 9 bases from J, the junction kept 24 bases outside the gene matches. The CDR3 sequence is CSARDHRRGGRAPGVSEQFF. CDR3 sequence (DNA): TGCAGTGCTAGAGATCACAGACGAGGCGGGAGGGCCCCCGGGGTGAGTGAGCAGTTCTTC.

This clonotype was observed a handful of times. This chain connects TRBV5-6 to TRBJ2-7; 9 bases fit TRBD2. Looked up from germline, CDR1 is SGHDT and CDR2 is YYEEEE. The CDR3 is made up of 16 amino acids. The ends lost 0 bases at V and 6 bases at J; junction bases unmatched: 10. For the CDR3, the DNA is TGTGCCAGCAGCTTGGGGAGACTAGCGGCGGTGCTCGAGCAGTACTTC. Translated: CASSLGRLAAVLEQYF. The whole variable domain, filled in from reference TRBV5-6 and TRBJ2-7, reads DAGVTQSPTHLIKTRGQQVTLRCSPKSGHDTVSWYQQALGQGPQFIFQYYEEEERQRGNFPDRFSGHQFPNYSSELNVNALLLGDSALYLCASSLGRLAAVLEQYFGPGTRLTVT.

The chain has TRBV9 and TRBJ2-7; 12 nucleotides line up with TRBD2. V lost 0 bases, J lost 7 bases, and 5 bases stayed unmatched. The CDR3 is 15 residues long. The germline V gene has CDR1 SGDLS and CDR2 YYNGEE. Written as DNA, the CDR3 is TGTGCCAGCAGCGTAGCTAGCGGGGGGGCCCGGGAGCAGTACTTC. It specifies CASSVASGGAREQYF.

The chain is built from TRBV19 and TRBJ2-7; 8 bases are shared with TRBD1. Germline assignment: CDR1 LNHDA and CDR2 SQIVND (reference sequence). Trimming cost V 5 bases and J 2 bases; bases outside gene matches: 8. The CDR3 spans 15 residues. The CDR3 protein is CASSPMGQVAYEQYF. The CDR3 region has the DNA TGTGCCAGTAGTCCCATGGGACAGGTAGCCTACGAGCAGTACTTC.

This clonotype was observed at least ten times. J is TRBJ2-7 and V is TRBV6-1; 9 positions match TRBD2. J gave up 2 bases and V 3 bases, and 11 bases lay outside the gene matches. This CDR3 has 17 residues. The germline CDR1 and CDR2 sequences are MNHNS and SASEGT. In nucleotides, the CDR3 is TGTGCCAGCAGTGAGACCGGGGGCGGGAGGGTGACCTACGAGCAGTACTTC. Amino acid sequence: CASSETGGGRVTYEQYF.

This clonotype was observed at least ten times. The chain combines TRBV7-8 with TRBJ2-1, with 13 nucleotides matching TRBD2. The V and J ends lost 1 base and 5 bases, in that order; junction bases with no gene match: 5. Per germline, CDR1 SGHVS and CDR2 FQNEAQ. The CDR3 has 17 residues. CDR3 in amino acids: CASSLEPGLAGNNEQFF. As DNA, the CDR3 is TGTGCCAGCAGCTTAGAGCCGGGACTAGCGGGGAACAATGAGCAGTTCTTC.